This T cell receptor beta chain was retrieved from a study of blood T cell repertoires in COVID-19. The overall study: The United States, Italy and Spain were the sources of the acute and convalescent COVID-19 samples.

Germline loops: CDR1 MNHEY, CDR2 SMNVEV (reference sequence). CDR3 length: 14 amino acids. Trimming removed 0 bases from V and 10 bases from J; junction bases left unmatched: 6. Here immunoSEQ multiplex PCR was the method, and the copy in TCRdb shows in-frame clones only, minus some. Of 240,000 or so clones listed, approximately 82% are singletons. The TCR originated in a woman aged 18-29 years with acute or convalescent COVID-19. The chain carries TRBV27 and TRBJ2-1, with 7 bases fitting TRBD1. The specimen sequenced was peripheral blood. CDR3 sequence reads: CASSLSGRGREQFF. CDR3 DNA: TGTGCCAGCAGTTTATCGGGAAGGGGGCGGGAGCAGTTCTTC.